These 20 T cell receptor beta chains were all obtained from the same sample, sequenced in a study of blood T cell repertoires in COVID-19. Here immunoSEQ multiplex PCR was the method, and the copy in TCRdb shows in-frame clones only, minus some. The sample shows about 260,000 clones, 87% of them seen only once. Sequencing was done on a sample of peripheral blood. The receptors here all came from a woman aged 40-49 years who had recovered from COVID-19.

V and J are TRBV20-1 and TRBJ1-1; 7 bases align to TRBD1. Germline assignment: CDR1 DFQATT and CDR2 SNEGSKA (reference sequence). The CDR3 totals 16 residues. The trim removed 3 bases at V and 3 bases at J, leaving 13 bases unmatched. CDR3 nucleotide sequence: TGCAGTGCTAGTAAGTCAGGGGGACATGCAGACACTGAAGCTTTCTTT. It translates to CSASKSGGHADTEAFF.

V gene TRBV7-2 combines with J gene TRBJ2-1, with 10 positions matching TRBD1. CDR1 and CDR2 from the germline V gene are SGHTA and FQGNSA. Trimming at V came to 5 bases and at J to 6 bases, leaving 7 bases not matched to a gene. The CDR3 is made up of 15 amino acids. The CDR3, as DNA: TGTGCCAGCAGCCCATATTGGACAGGGGGCAATGAGCAGTTCTTC. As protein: CASSPYWTGGNEQFF.

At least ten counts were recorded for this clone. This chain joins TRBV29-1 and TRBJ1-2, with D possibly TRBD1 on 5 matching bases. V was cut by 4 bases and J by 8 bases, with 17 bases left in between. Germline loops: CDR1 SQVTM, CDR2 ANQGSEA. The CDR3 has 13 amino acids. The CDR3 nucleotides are TGCAGCGTTGGGAAACAGGCCGCCGTAGGCTACACCTTC. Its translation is CSVGKQAAVGYTF.

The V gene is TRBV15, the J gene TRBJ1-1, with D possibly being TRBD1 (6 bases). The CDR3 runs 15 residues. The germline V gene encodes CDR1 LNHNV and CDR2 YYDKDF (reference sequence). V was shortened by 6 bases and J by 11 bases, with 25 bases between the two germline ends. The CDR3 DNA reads TGTGCCACCAGTATGGGACAACTCAGAACGCGGAATGCTTTCTTT. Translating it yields CATSMGQLRTRNAFF.

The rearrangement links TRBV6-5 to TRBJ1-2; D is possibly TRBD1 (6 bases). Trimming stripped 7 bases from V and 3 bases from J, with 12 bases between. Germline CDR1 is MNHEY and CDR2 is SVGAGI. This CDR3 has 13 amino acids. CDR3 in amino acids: CASNRPGDYGYTF. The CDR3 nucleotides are TGTGCCAGCAACAGACCAGGGGACTATGGCTACACCTTC.

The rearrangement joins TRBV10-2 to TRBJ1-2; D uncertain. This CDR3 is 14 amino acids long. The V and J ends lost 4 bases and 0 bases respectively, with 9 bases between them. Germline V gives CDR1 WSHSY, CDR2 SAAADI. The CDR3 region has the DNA TGCGCCAGCAGTGTGGGAGGTTCTAACTATGGCTACACCTTC. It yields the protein CASSVGGSNYGYTF.

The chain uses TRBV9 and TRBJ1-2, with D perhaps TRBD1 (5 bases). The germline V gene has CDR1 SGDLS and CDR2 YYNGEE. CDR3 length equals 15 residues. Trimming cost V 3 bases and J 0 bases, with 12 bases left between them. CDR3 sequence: CASSAGDRPNYGYTF. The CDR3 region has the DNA TGTGCCAGCAGCGCCGGTGACAGACCTAACTATGGCTACACCTTC.

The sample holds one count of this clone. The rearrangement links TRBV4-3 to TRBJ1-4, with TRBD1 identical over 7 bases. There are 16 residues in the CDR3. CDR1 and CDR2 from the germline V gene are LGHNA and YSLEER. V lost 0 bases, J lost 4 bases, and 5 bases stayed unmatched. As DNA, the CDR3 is TGCGCCAGCAGCCAAGACCACGCAGGGGGTAATGAAAAACTGTTTTTT. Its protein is CASSQDHAGGNEKLFF.

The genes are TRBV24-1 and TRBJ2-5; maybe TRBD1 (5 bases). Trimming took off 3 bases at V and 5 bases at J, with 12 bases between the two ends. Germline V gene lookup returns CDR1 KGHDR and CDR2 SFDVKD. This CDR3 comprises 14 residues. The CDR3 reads CATSDTGQGETQYF. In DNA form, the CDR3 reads TGTGCCACCAGTGATACTGGGCAGGGTGAGACCCAGTACTTC.

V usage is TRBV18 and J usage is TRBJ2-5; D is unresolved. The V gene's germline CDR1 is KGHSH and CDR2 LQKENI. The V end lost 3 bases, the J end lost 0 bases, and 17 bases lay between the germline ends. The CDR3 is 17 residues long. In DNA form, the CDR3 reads TGTGCCAGCTCACCCCCCCAGAACCAACAGTACCAAGAGACCCAGTACTTC. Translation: CASSPPQNQQYQETQYF.

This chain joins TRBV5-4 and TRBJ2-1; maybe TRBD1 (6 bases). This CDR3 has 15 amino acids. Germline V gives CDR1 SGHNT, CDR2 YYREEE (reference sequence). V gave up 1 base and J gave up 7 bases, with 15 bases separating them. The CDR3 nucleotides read TGTGCCAGCAGCTTGTTGGGGGCCGGAAGGAATGAGCAGTTCTTC. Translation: CASSLLGAGRNEQFF. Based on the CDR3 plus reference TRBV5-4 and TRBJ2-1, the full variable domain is ETGVTQSPTHLIKTRGQQVTLRCSSQSGHNTVSWYQQALGQGPQFIFQYYREEENGRGNFPPRFSGLQFPNYSSELNVNALELDDSALYLCASSLLGAGRNEQFFGPGTRLTVL.

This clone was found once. The CDR3 protein is CAKHRQVETGELFF. CDR3 bases: TGTGCCAAGCACCGACAGGTGGAAACCGGGGAGCTGTTTTTT. The chain links TRBV6-5 to TRBJ2-2; maybe TRBD1 (6 bases). Germline V gene sequence: CDR1 MNHEY, CDR2 SVGAGI. V shed 10 bases and J shed 5 bases, with 17 bases lying between them. This CDR3 region has 14 residues.

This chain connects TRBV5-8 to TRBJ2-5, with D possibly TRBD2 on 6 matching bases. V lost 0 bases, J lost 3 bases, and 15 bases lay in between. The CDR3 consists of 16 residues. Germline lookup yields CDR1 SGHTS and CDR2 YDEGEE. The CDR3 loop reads CASSLGSAGIKETQYF. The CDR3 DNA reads TGTGCCAGCAGCTTGGGGTCCGCGGGGATAAAAGAGACCCAGTACTTC. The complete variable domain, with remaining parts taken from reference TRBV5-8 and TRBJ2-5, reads EAGVTQSPTHLIKTRGQQATLRCSPISGHTSVYWYQQALGLGLQFLLWYDEGEERNRGNFPPRFSGRQFPNYSSELNVNALELEDSALYLCASSLGSAGIKETQYFGPGTRLLVL.

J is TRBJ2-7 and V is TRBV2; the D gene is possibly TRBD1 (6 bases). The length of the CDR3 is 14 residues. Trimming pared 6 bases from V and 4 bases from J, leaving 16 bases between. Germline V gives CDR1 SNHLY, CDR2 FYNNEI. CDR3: CASSGTGTPYEQYF. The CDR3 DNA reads TGTGCCAGCAGCGGAACGGGGACACCGTACGAGCAGTACTTC. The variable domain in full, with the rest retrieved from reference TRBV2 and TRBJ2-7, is EPEVTQTPSHQVTQMGQEVILRCVPISNHLYFYWYRQILGQKVEFLVSFYNNEISEKSEIFDDQFSVERPDGSNFTLKIRSTKLEDSAMYFCASSGTGTPYEQYFGPGTRLTVT.

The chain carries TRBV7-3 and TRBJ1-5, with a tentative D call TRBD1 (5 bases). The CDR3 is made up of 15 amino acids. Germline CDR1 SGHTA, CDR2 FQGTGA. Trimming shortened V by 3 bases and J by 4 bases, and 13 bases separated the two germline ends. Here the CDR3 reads CASSFHRNRNQPQHF. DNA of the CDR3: TGTGCCAGCAGCTTCCACAGGAATCGGAATCAGCCCCAGCATTTT.

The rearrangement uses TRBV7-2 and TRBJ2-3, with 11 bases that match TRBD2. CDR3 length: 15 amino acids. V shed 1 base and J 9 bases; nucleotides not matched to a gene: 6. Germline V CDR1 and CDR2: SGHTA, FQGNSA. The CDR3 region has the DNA TGTGCCAGCAGCTTAGTAGCGGGGGGGCCGCGAACGCAGTATTTT. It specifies CASSLVAGGPRTQYF. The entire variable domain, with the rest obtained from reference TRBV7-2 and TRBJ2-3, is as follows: GAGVSQSPSNKVTEKGKDVELRCDPISGHTALYWYRQSLGQGLEFLIYFQGNSAPDKSGLPSDRFSAERTGGSVSTLTIQRTQQEDSAVYLCASSLVAGGPRTQYFGPGTRLTVL.

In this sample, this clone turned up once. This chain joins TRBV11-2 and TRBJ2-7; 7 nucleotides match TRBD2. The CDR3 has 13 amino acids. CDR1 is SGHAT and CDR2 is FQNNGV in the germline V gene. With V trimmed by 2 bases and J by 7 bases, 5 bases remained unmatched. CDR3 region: CASSLFGGGEQYF. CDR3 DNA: TGTGCCAGCAGCTTATTTGGGGGGGGTGAGCAGTACTTC.

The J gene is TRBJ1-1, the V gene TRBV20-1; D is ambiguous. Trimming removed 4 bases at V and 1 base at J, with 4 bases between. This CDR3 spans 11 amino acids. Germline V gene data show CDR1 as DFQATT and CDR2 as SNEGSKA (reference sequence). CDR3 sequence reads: CSAIGNTEAFF. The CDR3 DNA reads TGCAGTGCTATCGGGAACACTGAAGCTTTCTTT.

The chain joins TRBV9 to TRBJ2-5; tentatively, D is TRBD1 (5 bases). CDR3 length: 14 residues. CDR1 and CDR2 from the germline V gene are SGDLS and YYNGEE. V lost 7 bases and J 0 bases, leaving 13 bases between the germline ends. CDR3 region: CASSPRAYQETQYF. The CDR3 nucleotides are TGTGCCAGCTCCCCCAGGGCGTACCAAGAGACCCAGTACTTC.

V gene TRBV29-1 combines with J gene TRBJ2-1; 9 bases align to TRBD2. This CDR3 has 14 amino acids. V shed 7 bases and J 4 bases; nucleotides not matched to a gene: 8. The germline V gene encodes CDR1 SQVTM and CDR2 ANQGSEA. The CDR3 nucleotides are TGCAGCGGCGTGGCGCTAGCGGGGTACAATGAGCAGTTCTTC. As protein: CSGVALAGYNEQFF.